Listed below are T cell receptor beta chains from one sample, sequenced in a study of shared clonotypes between healthy human individuals. The data were produced by immunoSEQ multiplex PCR, yet TCRdb's version contains in-frame clones alone and is incomplete. This repertoire shows hundreds of thousands of clones, roughly four fifths found once; its top ten account for around 11%. Material: PBMCs. These receptors were collected from a woman aged 35 to 49 in good health. Some clones in this sample may be carry-over from other donors' samples. Each CDR3 is given with its conserved first and last residue. Each record gives: clone size, D gene, J gene, V gene, CDR3 DNA, CDR3 protein. D genes are given only for firm matches. Expanded clones get a size class; other rows say once, few or many, or leave the size out.

. | . | TRBJ1-1 | TRBV7-3 | TGTGCCAGCAGCTTAACGCACGGATACACTGAAGCTTTCTTT | CASSLTHGYTEAFF
. | . | TRBJ1-1 | TRBV29-1 | TGCAGCGCAACAGGGATGCCTGGGTGGTCTGAAGCTTTCTTT | CSATGMPGWSEAFF
. | . | TRBJ1-5 | TRBV27 | TGTGCCAGCAGCGCAAATGGGGGCAATAGCAATCAGCCCCAGCATTTT | CASSANGGNSNQPQHF
once | . | TRBJ1-2 | TRBV5-6 | TGTGCCAGCAGCTTGACGGCCGATAACTATGGCTACACCTTC | CASSLTADNYGYTF
. | TRBD2 | TRBJ2-5 | TRBV30 | TGTGCCTGGAGTATACTAGCGTCAGGGGAGACCCAGTACTTC | CAWSILASGETQYF
. | . | TRBJ1-2 | TRBV2 | TGTGCCAGCAAGACTTCCGGGACACGGTATGGCTACACCTTC | CASKTSGTRYGYTF
. | . | TRBJ2-3 | TRBV6-1 | TGTGCCAGCACCCCTACGACCCTGAGCACAGATACGCAGTATTTT | CASTPTTLSTDTQYF
. | . | TRBJ2-1 | TRBV6-6 | TGTGCCAGCGGGACCCAGTCGTCCAATGAGCAGTTCTTC | CASGTQSSNEQFF
. | TRBD1 | TRBJ2-1 | TRBV2 | TGTGCCAGCAGCTTCGACAGGGACTACAATGAGCAGTTCTTC | CASSFDRDYNEQFF
once | TRBD2 | TRBJ2-1 | TRBV5-4 | TGTGCCAGCAGCTTGTGGTTACTAGCGGGAGCAAGTGAGCAGTTCTTC | CASSLWLLAGASEQFF
. | TRBD2 | TRBJ2-1 | TRBV28 | TGTGCCAGCAGAAGGACTAGCGGATACAATGAGCAGTTCTTC | CASRRTSGYNEQFF
. | TRBD1 | TRBJ1-5 | TRBV5-8 | TGTGCCAGCAACTTGGGGTGGGACAGGGAAGATCAGCCCCAGCATTTT | CASNLGWDREDQPQHF
. | . | TRBJ2-2 | TRBV30 | TGTGCCTGGAATGAGGGACGAGCCACCGGGGAGCTGTTTTTT | CAWNEGRATGELFF
. | . | TRBJ2-3 | TRBV5-1 | TGCGCCAGCAGCCCACTAGAAGGGGAGGCGGATACGCAGTATTTT | CASSPLEGEADTQYF
few | TRBD1 | TRBJ1-2 | TRBV10-3 | TGTGCCATCAGTGCGGCAGGGGGCTATGGCTACACCTTC | CAISAAGGYGYTF
. | . | TRBJ2-4 | TRBV7-9 | TGTGCCAGCAGCCCGTGGGATTTTCTAGCCAAAAACATTCAGTACTTC | CASSPWDFLAKNIQYF
once | . | TRBJ1-1 | TRBV6-6 | TGTGCCAGCAGTTCGGACCCCACTGAAGCTTTCTTT | CASSSDPTEAFF
. | TRBD1 | TRBJ1-2 | TRBV30 | TGTGCCTGGAGTTCAGGGGGCCCCGGGGGCTACACCTTC | CAWSSGGPGGYTF
. | . | TRBJ2-4 | TRBV29-1 | TGCAGCGTTGAACCCACGGGCGGAGACATTCAGTACTTC | CSVEPTGGDIQYF
few | TRBD2 | TRBJ2-7 | TRBV7-3 | TGTGCCAGCAGCTTAACGGGACTAGCGGGAGGGCCGCTATCCTACGAGCAGTACTTC | CASSLTGLAGGPLSYEQYF
. | . | TRBJ2-7 | TRBV30 | TGTGCCTGGAGTGTACTAACGGACACCCCATTTCTCTACGAGCAGTACTTC | CAWSVLTDTPFLYEQYF
. | . | TRBJ1-1 | TRBV28 | TGTGCCAGCAGTTTGACGACCCCCCCCAGAGCTTTCTTT | CASSLTTPPRAFF
. | . | TRBJ2-3 | TRBV4-3 | TGCGCCAGCAGCCAAGATTGGGAGGGGACAGTTAGCACAGATACGCAGTATTTT | CASSQDWEGTVSTDTQYF